The entry below gives a single TCR beta chain sequence along with its context. No cognate antigen has been identified for it. Per-base quality was not reported, and no clone a single base away is much larger than it. The donors were healthy, HIV-negative adults with no recently reported acute infections or vaccinations. Only Caucasian adults living in Nashville, Tennessee, USA were represented among the donors. CD4+ T cells were enriched through magnetic negative selection, after which naive cells were positively selected on CD45RA and the remaining negative fraction served as the memory subset. Blood was collected by leukapheresis, and PBMCs were isolated by Ficoll-Histopaque density gradient centrifugation and then cryopreserved in liquid nitrogen vapor phase. Purity and quantity of every magnetically sorted T cell population were checked by analytical flow cytometry. Genomic DNA was isolated from each sorted fraction and quantified by UV absorbance on a Nanodrop 2000c.

The entry originates in a study of shared clonotypes between healthy human individuals (dated by TCRdb to 2018 to 2021). In the study overall: The cohort comprised a couple of women and a few men aged 18 to 49 years. For each donor, CD4 naive and CD4 memory were each run on three plates, CD8 naive on two plates, and CD8 memory on one plate. To estimate repertoire size and how much clonotype sharing occurs between individuals, the study deeply sequenced the blood TCR repertoires of about five healthy adults. Different laboratories and diverse techniques were used to prepare libraries and sequence TCR repertoires, to increase sequencing depth and limit assay-specific biases. Leukapheresis yielded between about 0.94 and 8.9 billion PBMCs per donor. Here is what the overall study found, with its caveats: Pairwise subsampling led to the expectation that sequencing depth would affect the degree of clonotype sharing among donors. Compared with non-shared clonotypes, the clonotypes found in all four sorted-subset donors had higher generation probabilities. Sampling was limited to blood, and TCR repertoires in tissue likely differ from TCR repertoires in blood. Estimated clonotype richness was generally larger for naive than for memory subsets. Even with the large sequencing depth, rarefaction of the sorted-subset datasets indicated that sequencing was incomplete. Sharing across a handful of donors was observed for approximately 4.6% of naive CD4, less than 4% of naive CD8, 2% to 2.5% of memory CD4, and roughly 0.4% of memory CD8 clonotypes. Because the study included only a small number of donors, the genetic and exposure-history diversity represented was limited.

The CDR3 runs 13 residues from the cysteine to the phenylalanine. Only the CDR3 part of the read is kept: 39 bases, read in frame from the first base. The CDR1 and CDR2 encoded by the germline V gene are SGHDT and YYEEEE. Ends trimmed: V by 5 bases, J by 4 bases; bases unmatched to a gene: 5. TCR CDR3 regions were amplified from genomic DNA by multiplex PCR using the deep immunoSEQ assay. Genomic DNA extracted from each cell subset was distributed evenly over all wells of several immunoSEQ 96-well plates, and each plate served as one replicate. Each replicate PCR for sorted subsets received 200 ng genomic DNA, equal to tens of thousands of T cell genomes. Purified libraries were measured with a Qubit 3.0 fluorometer, size-checked on a Bioanalyzer 2100, and measured again with the KAPA Library Quantification kit. Every immunoSEQ 96-well plate was sequenced on a separate single-read 150-cycle Illumina NextSeq 550 flow cell. Per the authors' processing: The immunoSEQ output contained only junctional sequences without quality scores, so filtering could not match that applied to full-length reads. To assign V/J genes and CDR3, sequences were annotated using PyIR, a Python wrapper for IgBLAST v1.9, with IMGT germline references. Any read was removed if the V/J assignment was weak (E-value above 1e-6), the CDR3 was missing, or the read contained stop codons, out-of-frame junctions, or ambiguous translated residues. V3J clonotypes were defined by identical inferred V gene, J gene, and CDR3 amino acid sequence. Percentage overlap between repertoires was calculated by dividing the number of shared unique clonotypes by the size of the smaller repertoire. Repertoire richness was assessed with RTK rarefaction, the Chao1 estimator, and Recon v2.1 estimates of unobserved clonotypes. Generation probabilities were computed with OLGA for all TCRbeta clonotypes obtained by the gDNA method from several donors. The table comes from immuneACCESS by way of TCRdb, which keeps in-frame sequences with V and J called. Part of the clones is missing from these tables; in studies checked, under half for an unresolved V gene and the rest for unknown reasons. V, J and clone size are taken as reported in that table, and D and trimming were inferred from the DNA itself. Counted in this sample were 950,000 to 1,100,000 clones; 78% of them appeared once. The ten largest account for 0.6% to 0.75% of the sample.

The chain joins TRBV5-6 to TRBJ1-2; the junction holds 7 bases that match TRBD1. This sequence was found in a man aged 18 to 29 in good health. Some clones in this sample may be carry-over from other donors' samples. The material sequenced was memory CD4+ T cells from PBMCs. The meaning of the sample's cell subset or site label: CD45RA-negative fraction. CDR3 loop: CASSVTGAYGYTF. The DNA sequence is given as TGTGCCAGCAGTGTTACAGGGGCCTATGGCTACACCTTC.